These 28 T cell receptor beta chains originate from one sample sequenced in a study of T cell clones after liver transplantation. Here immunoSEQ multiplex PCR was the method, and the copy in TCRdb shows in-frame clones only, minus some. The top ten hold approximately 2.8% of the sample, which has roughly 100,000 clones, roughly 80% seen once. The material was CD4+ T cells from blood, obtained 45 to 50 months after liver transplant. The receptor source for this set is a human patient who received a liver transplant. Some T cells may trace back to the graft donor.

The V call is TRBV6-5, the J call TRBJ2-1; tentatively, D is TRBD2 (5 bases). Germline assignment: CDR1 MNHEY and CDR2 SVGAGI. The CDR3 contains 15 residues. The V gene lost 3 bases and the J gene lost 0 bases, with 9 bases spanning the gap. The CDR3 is CASSYGGSSYNEQFF. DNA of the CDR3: TGTGCCAGCAGTTATGGTGGGAGCTCCTACAATGAGCAGTTCTTC.

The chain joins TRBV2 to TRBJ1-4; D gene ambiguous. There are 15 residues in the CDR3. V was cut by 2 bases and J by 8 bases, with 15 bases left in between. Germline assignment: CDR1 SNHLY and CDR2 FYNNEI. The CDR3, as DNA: TGTGCCAGCAGTGAACCCTTGGGCGTGGGGGAAAAACTGTTTTTT. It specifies CASSEPLGVGEKLFF.

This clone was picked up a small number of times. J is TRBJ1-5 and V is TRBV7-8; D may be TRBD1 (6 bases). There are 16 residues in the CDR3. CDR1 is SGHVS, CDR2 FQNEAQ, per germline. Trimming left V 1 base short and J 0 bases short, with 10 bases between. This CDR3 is CASSLVGQYSNQPQHF. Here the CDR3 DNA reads TGTGCCAGCAGCTTAGTGGGACAATATAGCAATCAGCCCCAGCATTTT.

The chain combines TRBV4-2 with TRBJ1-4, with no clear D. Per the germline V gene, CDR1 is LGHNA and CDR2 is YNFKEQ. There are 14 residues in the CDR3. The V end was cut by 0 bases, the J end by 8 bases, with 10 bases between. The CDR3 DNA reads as TGTGCCAGCAGCCAAGACGTCGGTCCGGAAAAACTGTTTTTT. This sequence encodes CASSQDVGPEKLFF.

The CDR3 DNA is TGTGCCTGGAGTGACAGGGGGACGCAGTATTTT. Translated, it gives CAWSDRGTQYF. This rearrangement joins TRBV30 to TRBJ2-3; 8 bases agree with TRBD1. The V and J ends lost 1 base and 9 bases, in that order; junction bases with no gene match: 0. This CDR3 spans 11 amino acids. Germline V gene lookup returns CDR1 GTSNPN and CDR2 SVGIG (reference sequence). Looking up the rest from reference TRBV30 and TRBJ2-3 gives the full variable domain: SQTIHQWPATLVQPVGSPLSLECTVEGTSNPNLYWYRQAAGRGLQLLFYSVGIGQISSEVPQNLSASRPQDRQFILSSKKLLLSDSGFYLCAWSDRGTQYFGPGTRLTVL.

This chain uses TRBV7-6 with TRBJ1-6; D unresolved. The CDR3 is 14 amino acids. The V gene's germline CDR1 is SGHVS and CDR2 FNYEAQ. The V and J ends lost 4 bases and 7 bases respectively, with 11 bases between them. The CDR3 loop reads CASSSRGENSPLHF. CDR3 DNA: TGTGCCAGCAGCTCCCGGGGAGAAAATTCACCCCTCCACTTT.

Written as DNA, the CDR3 is TGTGCCAGCAGCTTTGGAAACACTGAAGCTTTCTTT. This encodes CASSFGNTEAFF. J is TRBJ1-1 and V is TRBV11-3; the D is unclear. CDR1 and CDR2 (germline): SGHNT, YENEEA. With 3 bases removed from V and 2 bases from J, the gap between germline ends came to 4 bases. CDR3 size: 12 residues.

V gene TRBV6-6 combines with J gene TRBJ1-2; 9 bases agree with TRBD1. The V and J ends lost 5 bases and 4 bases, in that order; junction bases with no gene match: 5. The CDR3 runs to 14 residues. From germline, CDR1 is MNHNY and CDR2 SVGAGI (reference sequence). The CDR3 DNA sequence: TGTGCCAGCAGTGGCTGGGACAGGGCCTATGGCTACACCTTC. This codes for CASSGWDRAYGYTF.

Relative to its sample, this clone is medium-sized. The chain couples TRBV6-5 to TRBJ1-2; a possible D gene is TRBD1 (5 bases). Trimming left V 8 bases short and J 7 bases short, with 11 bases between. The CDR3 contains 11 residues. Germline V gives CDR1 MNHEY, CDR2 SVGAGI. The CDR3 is CASGMGRGYTF. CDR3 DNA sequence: TGTGCCAGCGGTATGGGACGTGGCTACACCTTC.

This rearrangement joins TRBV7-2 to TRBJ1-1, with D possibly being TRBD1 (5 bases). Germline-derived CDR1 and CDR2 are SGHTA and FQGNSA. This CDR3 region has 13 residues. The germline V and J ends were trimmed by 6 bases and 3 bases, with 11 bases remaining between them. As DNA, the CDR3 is TGTGCCAGCAGTGAGGGGTTCTACACTGAAGCTTTCTTT. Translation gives CASSEGFYTEAFF.

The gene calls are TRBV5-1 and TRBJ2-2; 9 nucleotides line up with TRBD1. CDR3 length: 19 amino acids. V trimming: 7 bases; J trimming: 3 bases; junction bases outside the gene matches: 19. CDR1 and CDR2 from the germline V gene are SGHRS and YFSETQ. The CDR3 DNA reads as TGCGCCAGCTCCGCCCGCGGGACAGGGCCGCGCAGCGACACCGGGGAGCTGTTTTTT. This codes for CASSARGTGPRSDTGELFF.

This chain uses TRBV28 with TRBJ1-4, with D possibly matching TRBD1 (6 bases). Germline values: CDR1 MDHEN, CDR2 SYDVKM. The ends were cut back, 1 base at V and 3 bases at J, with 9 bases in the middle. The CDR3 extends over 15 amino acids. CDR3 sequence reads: CASSLSTGSNEKLFF. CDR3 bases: TGTGCCAGCAGTTTATCGACAGGATCTAATGAAAAACTGTTTTTT.

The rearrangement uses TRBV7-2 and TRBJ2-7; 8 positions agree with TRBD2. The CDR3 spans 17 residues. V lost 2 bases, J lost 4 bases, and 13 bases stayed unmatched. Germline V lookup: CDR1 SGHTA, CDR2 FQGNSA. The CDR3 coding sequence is TGTGCCAGCAGCTTAATGGCGGGGGGCCCCATGTTGTACGAGCAGTACTTC. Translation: CASSLMAGGPMLYEQYF.

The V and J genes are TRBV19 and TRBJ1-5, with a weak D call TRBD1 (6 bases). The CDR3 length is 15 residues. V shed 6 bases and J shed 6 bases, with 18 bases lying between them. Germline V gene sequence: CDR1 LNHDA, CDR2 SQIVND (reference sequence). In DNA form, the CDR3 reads TGTGCCAGTAGCGGACGGGGGCCATCAGGTCAGCCCCAGCATTTT. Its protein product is CASSGRGPSGQPQHF.

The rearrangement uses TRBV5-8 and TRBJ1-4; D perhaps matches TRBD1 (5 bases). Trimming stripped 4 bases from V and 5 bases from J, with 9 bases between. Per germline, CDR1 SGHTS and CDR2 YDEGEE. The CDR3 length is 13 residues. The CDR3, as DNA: TGTGCCAGCAGCCGGGGGTGGAATGAAAAACTGTTTTTT. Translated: CASSRGWNEKLFF. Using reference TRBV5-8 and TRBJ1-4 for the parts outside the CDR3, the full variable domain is EAGVTQSPTHLIKTRGQQATLRCSPISGHTSVYWYQQALGLGLQFLLWYDEGEERNRGNFPPRFSGRQFPNYSSELNVNALELEDSALYLCASSRGWNEKLFFGSGTQLSVL.

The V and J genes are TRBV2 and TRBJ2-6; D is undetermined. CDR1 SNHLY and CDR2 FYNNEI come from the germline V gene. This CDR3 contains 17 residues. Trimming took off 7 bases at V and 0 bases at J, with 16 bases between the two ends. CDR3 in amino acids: CASIGPLGISGANVLTF. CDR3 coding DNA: TGTGCCAGCATAGGACCTTTGGGGATCTCTGGGGCCAACGTCCTGACTTTC.

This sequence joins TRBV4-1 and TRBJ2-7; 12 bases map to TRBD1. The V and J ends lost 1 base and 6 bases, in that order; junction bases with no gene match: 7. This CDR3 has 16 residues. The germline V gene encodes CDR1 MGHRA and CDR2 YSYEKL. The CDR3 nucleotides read TGCGCCAGCAGCCAAGTGAGGGGGACAGGGGGCTCCGAGCAGTACTTC. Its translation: CASSQVRGTGGSEQYF.

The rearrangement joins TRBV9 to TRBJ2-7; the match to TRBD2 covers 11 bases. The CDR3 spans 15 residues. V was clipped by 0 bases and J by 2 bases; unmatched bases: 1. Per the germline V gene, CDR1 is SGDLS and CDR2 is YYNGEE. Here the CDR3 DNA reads TGTGCCAGCAGCGTAGGACTAGCGGGGACCTACGAGCAGTACTTC. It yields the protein CASSVGLAGTYEQYF.

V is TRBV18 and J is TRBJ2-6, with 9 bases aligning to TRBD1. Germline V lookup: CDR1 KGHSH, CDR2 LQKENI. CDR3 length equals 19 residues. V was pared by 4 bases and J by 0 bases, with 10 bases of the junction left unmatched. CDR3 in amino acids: CASSRSGTGPSSGANVLTF. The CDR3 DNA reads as TGTGCCAGCTCACGCTCCGGGACAGGGCCCTCCTCTGGGGCCAACGTCCTGACTTTC. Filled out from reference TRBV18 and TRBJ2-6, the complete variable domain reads NAGVMQNPRHLVRRRGQEARLRCSPMKGHSHVYWYRQLPEEGLKFMVYLQKENIIDESGMPKERFSAEFPKEGPSILRIQQVVRGDSAAYFCASSRSGTGPSSGANVLTFGAGSRLTVL.

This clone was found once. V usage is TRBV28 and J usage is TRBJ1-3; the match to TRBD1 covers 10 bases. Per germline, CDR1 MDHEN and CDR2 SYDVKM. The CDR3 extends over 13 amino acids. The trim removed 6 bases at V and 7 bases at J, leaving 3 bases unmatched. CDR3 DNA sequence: TGTGCCAGCAGGACAGGGGGCCGGAACACCATATATTTT. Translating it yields CASRTGGRNTIYF.

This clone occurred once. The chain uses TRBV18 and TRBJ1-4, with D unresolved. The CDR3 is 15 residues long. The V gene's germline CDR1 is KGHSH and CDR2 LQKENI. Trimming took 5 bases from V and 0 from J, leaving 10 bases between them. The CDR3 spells CASSYRTATNEKLFF. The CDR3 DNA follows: TGTGCCAGCTCATATAGGACCGCAACTAATGAAAAACTGTTTTTT.

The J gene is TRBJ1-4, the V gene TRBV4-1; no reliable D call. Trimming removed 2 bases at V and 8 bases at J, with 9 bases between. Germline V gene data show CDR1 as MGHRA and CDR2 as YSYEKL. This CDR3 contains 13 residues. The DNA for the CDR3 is TGCGCCAGCAGCCAACCCCAGGCGGAAAAACTGTTTTTT. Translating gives CASSQPQAEKLFF.

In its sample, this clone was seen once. The CDR3 DNA reads TGTGCTAGTGGTTCCGGGACAGGGGTGGCAACTAATGAAAAACTGTTTTTT. Protein product: CASGSGTGVATNEKLFF. The chain combines TRBV12-5 with TRBJ1-4, with 10 bases fitting TRBD1. Trimming took 4 bases from V and 0 from J; bases not matched to a gene: 5. This CDR3 is 17 amino acids long. The germline CDR1 and CDR2 sequences are LGHNT and FRNRAP.

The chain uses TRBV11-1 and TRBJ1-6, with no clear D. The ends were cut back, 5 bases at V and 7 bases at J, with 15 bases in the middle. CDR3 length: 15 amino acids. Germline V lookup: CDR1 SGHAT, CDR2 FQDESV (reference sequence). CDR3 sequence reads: CASSPPPTGNSPLHF. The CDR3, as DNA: TGTGCCAGCAGCCCACCCCCGACTGGGAATTCACCCCTCCACTTT.

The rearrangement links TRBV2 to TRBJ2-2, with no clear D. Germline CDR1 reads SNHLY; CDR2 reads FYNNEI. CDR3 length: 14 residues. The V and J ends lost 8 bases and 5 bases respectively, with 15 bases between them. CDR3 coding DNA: TGTGCCAGCTCCTCGCAAGGGCGTACCGGGGAGCTGTTTTTT. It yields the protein CASSSQGRTGELFF.

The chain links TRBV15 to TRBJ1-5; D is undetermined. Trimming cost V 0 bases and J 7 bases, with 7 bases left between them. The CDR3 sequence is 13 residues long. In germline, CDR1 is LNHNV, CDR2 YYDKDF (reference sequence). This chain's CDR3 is CATSRDISQPQHF. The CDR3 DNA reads TGTGCCACCAGCAGAGATATTAGCCAGCCCCAGCATTTT.

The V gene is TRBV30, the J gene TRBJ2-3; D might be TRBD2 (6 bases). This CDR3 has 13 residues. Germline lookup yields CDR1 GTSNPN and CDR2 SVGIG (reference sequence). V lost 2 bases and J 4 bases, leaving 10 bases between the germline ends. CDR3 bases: TGTGCCTGGAGTACCCGGAGGGCAGATACGCAGTATTTT. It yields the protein CAWSTRRADTQYF.

The CDR3, as DNA: TGTGCCAGCAGCCTACGAACCGGGGCAAAGGGATTGGAGACCCAGTACTTC. Translation gives CASSLRTGAKGLETQYF. J is TRBJ2-5 and V is TRBV14; possibly TRBD1 or TRBD2 for D (5 bases each). Germline CDR1 reads SGHDN; CDR2 reads FVKESK. Trimming cost V 4 bases and J 5 bases, with 23 bases left between them. The CDR3 has 17 amino acids.